One T cell receptor beta chain is described in this entry. These data belong to a study of blood T cell repertoires in COVID-19. Recruits, aged roughly 18 to 95 years, lived in approximately 26 US areas. Data came from immunoSEQ multiplex PCR; TCRdb stores just in-frame clones and leaves some out. This sample yields around 250,000 clones, of which 85% to 90% are seen a single time; roughly 16% belongs to the top ten. V was shortened by 9 bases and J by 10 bases, with 25 bases between the two germline ends. This CDR3 comprises 16 residues. From germline, CDR1 is MNHEY and CDR2 SMNVEV (reference sequence).

The source of this sequence is a man aged 18-30 years who had recovered from COVID-19. The chain has TRBV27 and TRBJ1-6; a possible D gene is TRBD1 (5 bases). Sequencing was performed on PBMCs or T cells enriched from blood (not recorded which). The CDR3 DNA sequence: TGTGCCAGTTCCCCAAGAACTCAGGGCGGGAGATCACCCCTCCACTTT. This gives the protein CASSPRTQGGRSPLHF.